The T cell receptor beta chain under discussion was sequenced for a study of blood T cell repertoires in COVID-19. This CDR3 is built from 12 residues. Trimming stripped 8 bases from V and 3 bases from J, with 10 bases between. The germline CDR1 and CDR2 sequences are SNHLY and FYNNEI. This clone was counted once. Sequenced by immunoSEQ multiplex PCR; TCRdb stores in-frame clones only, minus some. The sample has about 260,000 clones, approximately 87% seen once. The receptor was derived from a woman aged 35 to 49 who had recovered from COVID-19. Material for sequencing was peripheral blood. The rearrangement links TRBV2 to TRBJ1-1; no clear D. DNA for the CDR3: TGTGCCAGCGTTGACGGGGACACTGAAGCTTTCTTT. Protein sequence: CASVDGDTEAFF. The whole variable domain, filled in from reference TRBV2 and TRBJ1-1, reads EPEVTQTPSHQVTQMGQEVILRCVPISNHLYFYWYRQILGQKVEFLVSFYNNEISEKSEIFDDQFSVERPDGSNFTLKIRSTKLEDSAMYFCASVDGDTEAFFGQGTRLTVV.